Listed here are 12 T cell receptor beta chains from one sample, sequenced in a study of blood T cell repertoires in COVID-19. Method: immunoSEQ multiplex PCR; TCRdb's copy keeps in-frame clones and lacks some. The sample records 120,000 or so clones, roughly 85% being singletons. The sequenced sample was peripheral blood. The receptors here all came from a human donor in a cohort sampled during active COVID-19.

V usage is TRBV28 and J usage is TRBJ2-7; the D is unclear. With 2 bases removed from V and 4 bases from J, the gap between germline ends came to 6 bases. CDR3 length: 12 residues. Germline values: CDR1 MDHEN, CDR2 SYDVKM. CDR3 amino acids: CASSLNEYEQYF. CDR3 coding DNA: TGTGCCAGCAGTTTAAACGAGTACGAGCAGTACTTC. The full variable domain, rest sourced from reference TRBV28 and TRBJ2-7, is DVKVTQSSRYLVKRTGEKVFLECVQDMDHENMFWYRQDPGLGLRLIYFSYDVKMKEKGDIPEGYSVSREKKERFSLILESASTNQTSMYLCASSLNEYEQYFGPGTRLTVT.

V is TRBV3-1 (or the pseudogene TRBV3-2) and J is TRBJ2-7; a possible D gene is TRBD1 (5 bases). This CDR3 has 16 amino acids. Trimming left V 5 bases short and J 6 bases short, with 23 bases between. Germline V gene sequence: CDR1 LGHDT, CDR2 YNNKEL (reference sequence). The CDR3 is CASSSKPWQGRGEQYF. Written as DNA, the CDR3 is TGTGCCAGCAGCTCGAAACCCTGGCAGGGTAGGGGCGAGCAGTACTTC.

The chain uses TRBV11-2 and TRBJ1-2; no firm D call. The CDR3 runs to 16 residues. Per the germline V gene, CDR1 is SGHAT and CDR2 is FQNNGV. V lost 1 base, J lost 4 bases, and 16 bases lay in between. The CDR3 region is CASSLGRSGRTYGYTF. The CDR3 bases are TGTGCCAGCAGCTTAGGACGTTCGGGGAGGACCTATGGCTACACCTTC. Full variable domain (outside the CDR3, taken from reference TRBV11-2 and TRBJ1-2): EAGVAQSPRYKIIEKRQSVAFWCNPISGHATLYWYQQILGQGPKLLIQFQNNGVVDDSQLPKDRFSAERLKGVDSTLKIQPAKLEDSAVYLCASSLGRSGRTYGYTFGSGTRLTVV.

In regard to this clone: The junction does not match germline at one end; this may be a read error. The V and J genes are TRBV18 and TRBJ2-2; TRBD2 matches 7 bases. Germline V gene sequence: CDR1 KGHSH, CDR2 LQKENI. CDR3 length: 15 amino acids. For the CDR3, the DNA is TGTGCCAGTTCACCGGGAGGAGCGGTTGCCGGGGAGCTGTTTTTT. Translation: CASSPGGAVAGELFF.

The V gene is TRBV18, the J gene TRBJ2-3; D is unresolved. The germline CDR1 and CDR2 sequences are KGHSH and LQKENI. Trimming stripped 2 bases from V and 8 bases from J, with 11 bases between. The CDR3 loop spans 13 amino acids. Here the CDR3 DNA reads TGTGCCAGCTCACCAGGCCAATTTGGTACGCAGTATTTT. This gives the protein CASSPGQFGTQYF.

The chain carries TRBV7-2 and TRBJ2-7; 9 bases match TRBD1. Germline V gene data show CDR1 as SGHTA and CDR2 as FQGNSA. The CDR3 is made up of 15 amino acids. Unmatched junction bases numbered 8, after V lost 6 bases and J lost 2 bases. For the CDR3, the DNA is TGTGCCAGCAGTTCAGGACAGGGGTCGACCTACGAGCAGTACTTC. Translation: CASSSGQGSTYEQYF.

V and J are TRBV9 and TRBJ2-5; TRBD2 agrees at 9 bases. Germline CDR1 and CDR2: SGDLS and YYNGEE. Losses at the gene ends were 4 bases for V and 4 bases for J; bases not matched to a gene: 8. The CDR3 extends over 15 amino acids. The CDR3 nucleotides read TGTGCCAGCAGCCCCGTAGGCGGGAGGGCAGAGACCCAGTACTTC. Its translation is CASSPVGGRAETQYF.

A few counts support this clone. This chain uses TRBV27 with TRBJ2-2; TRBD2 matches at 10 bases. The CDR3 consists of 16 residues. The V segment lost 5 bases and the J segment 5 bases; nucleotides outside the gene matches: 8. Looked up from germline, CDR1 is MNHEY and CDR2 is SMNVEV (reference sequence). CDR3 in DNA: TGTGCCAGCAGTCCCTCCCTAGCGGGAGTTACCGGGGAGCTGTTTTTT. Translating it yields CASSPSLAGVTGELFF.

The CDR3 DNA follows: TGTGCCAGCAGTTGGGGGGGGACACTAGCCCAAGAGACCCAGTACTTC. Translation: CASSWGGTLAQETQYF. The chain links TRBV27 to TRBJ2-5, with a tentative D call TRBD2 (7 bases). The CDR3 has 16 amino acids. The germline CDR1 and CDR2 sequences are MNHEY and SMNVEV (reference sequence). V gave up 4 bases and J gave up 1 base, with 16 bases separating them.

The rearrangement links TRBV2 to TRBJ2-3; D call uncertain. Germline CDR1 and CDR2: SNHLY and FYNNEI. This CDR3 has 15 residues. V was cut by 6 bases and J by 3 bases, with 16 bases left in between. CDR3: CASRAASTRTDTQYF. The DNA of the CDR3 is TGTGCCAGCAGGGCGGCCTCTACCCGTACAGATACGCAGTATTTT.

The chain has TRBV6-5 and TRBJ1-2; 7 positions match TRBD1. Germline CDR1 MNHEY, CDR2 SVGAGI. V shed 4 bases and J 7 bases; nucleotides not matched to a gene: 6. This CDR3 is 13 amino acids long. Here the CDR3 reads CASSSSGGGGYTF. The CDR3 coding sequence is TGTGCCAGCAGTTCCTCAGGGGGTGGTGGCTACACCTTC.

The chain carries TRBV5-6 and TRBJ2-7; TRBD1 might be the D (7 bases). The ends were cut back, 5 bases at V and 1 base at J, with 13 bases in the middle. Germline V gives CDR1 SGHDT, CDR2 YYEEEE. The CDR3 runs to 14 residues. The chain's CDR3 is CASRAQGGSYEQYF. CDR3 DNA: TGTGCCAGCAGAGCCCAGGGGGGATCCTACGAGCAGTACTTC.